This T cell receptor (beta chain) stems from a study of a mutant IDH1 vaccine in newly diagnosed glioma. Study overall: Eight vaccinations were given in weeks 1, 3, 5, 7, 11, 15, 19 and 23. With temozolomide cycles, or 4-6 weeks after radiotherapy alone, vaccination was started.

This clone has only a few counts. The antigen is unknown. The sample's time point: week 5, during vaccination. A 20-mer mutant IDH1 peptide at 300 ug was injected subcutaneously with topical imiquimod. Measured with immunoSEQ multiplex PCR; TCRdb has only the in-frame clones, and not every one. The table includes 30,000 to 35,000 clones, roughly 54% detected once. Source: PBMCs, taken from a glioma patient whose treatment included an IDH1 peptide vaccine. The origin of this receptor is a woman aged 18 to 35 with glioma.

The CDR3 DNA reads TGCGCCAGCAGCCAACCCCCGACCTACGAGCAGTACTTC. This codes for CASSQPPTYEQYF. The chain combines TRBV4-1 with TRBJ2-7; D gene unclear. The V and J ends lost 2 bases and 2 bases respectively, with 7 bases between them. The CDR3 consists of 13 residues. Per the germline V gene, CDR1 is MGHRA and CDR2 is YSYEKL.